This TCR beta chain was observed in a study of STAT5B mutations in CD4+ large granular lymphocyte leukemia. The repertoire was sequenced with immunoSEQ multiplex PCR; TCRdb's copy has only in-frame clones and lacks some. The data contain roughly 30,000 clones, roughly 70% of them singletons. CDR1 is LGHNA, CDR2 YNFKEQ, per germline. Trimming stripped 0 bases from V and 0 bases from J, with 9 bases between. The CDR3 totals 16 residues. The source is a human donor in good health. The chain combines TRBV4-2 with TRBJ2-1, with D maybe TRBD2 (6 bases). Source material: CD4+ T cells from blood buffy coats. CDR3 nucleotide sequence: TGTGCCAGCAGCCAAGATTTCGGGGGCTCCTACAATGAGCAGTTCTTC. Translating it yields CASSQDFGGSYNEQFF.